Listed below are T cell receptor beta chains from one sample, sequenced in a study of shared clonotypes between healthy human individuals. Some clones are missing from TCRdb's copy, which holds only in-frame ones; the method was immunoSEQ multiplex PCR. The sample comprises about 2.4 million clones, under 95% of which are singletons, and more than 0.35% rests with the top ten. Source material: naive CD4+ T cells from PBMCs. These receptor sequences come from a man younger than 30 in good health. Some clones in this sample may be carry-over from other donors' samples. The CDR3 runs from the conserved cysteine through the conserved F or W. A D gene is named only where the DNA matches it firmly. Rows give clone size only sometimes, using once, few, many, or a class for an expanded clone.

cdr3_nt: TGCAGCGTTGTTGGGACAGAGGCCCAAGAGACCCAGTACTTC; cdr3_aa: CSVVGTEAQETQYF; j_call: TRBJ2-5; clone_size: -; v_call: TRBV29-1; d_call: TRBD1
cdr3_nt: TGTGCCAGCAGCCCACTCTGGGGCCCGGGAACTCCCTACGAGCAGTACTTC; cdr3_aa: CASSPLWGPGTPYEQYF; j_call: TRBJ2-7; clone_size: -; v_call: TRBV7-2; d_call: -
cdr3_nt: TGTGCCAGCAGTTTAGGGACTCTGGGACACTATGGCTACACCTTC; cdr3_aa: CASSLGTLGHYGYTF; j_call: TRBJ1-2; clone_size: -; v_call: TRBV28; d_call: -
cdr3_nt: TGTGCCAGTAGTATTCTGAACGGCGGCTATGGCTACACCTTC; cdr3_aa: CASSILNGGYGYTF; j_call: TRBJ1-2; clone_size: -; v_call: TRBV19; d_call: -
cdr3_nt: TGTGCCAGCAGTGTTTTGGCAGGGGCTAGCACAGATACGCAGTATTTT; cdr3_aa: CASSVLAGASTDTQYF; j_call: TRBJ2-3; clone_size: -; v_call: TRBV2; d_call: -
cdr3_nt: TGTGCCAGCAGCCAAGATAGGACTAGCGGGAGCCGGACAGATACGCAGTATTTT; cdr3_aa: CASSQDRTSGSRTDTQYF; j_call: TRBJ2-3; clone_size: -; v_call: TRBV4-2; d_call: TRBD2
cdr3_nt: TGTGCCAGCAGCCCCCGGGCGGATCTTCGGAGTGAGCAGTTCTTC; cdr3_aa: CASSPRADLRSEQFF; j_call: TRBJ2-1; clone_size: once; v_call: TRBV9; d_call: -
cdr3_nt: TGTGCCAGCAGTTTTGACAGGGGGAACACAGATACGCAGTATTTT; cdr3_aa: CASSFDRGNTDTQYF; j_call: TRBJ2-3; clone_size: -; v_call: TRBV27; d_call: TRBD1
cdr3_nt: TGTGCCAGCAGTCAAGGACGAAAACTGTTTTTT; cdr3_aa: CASSQGRKLFF; j_call: TRBJ1-4; clone_size: few; v_call: TRBV2; d_call: -
cdr3_nt: TGCGCCAGCTATGACAGGTCGGCCAACGTCCTGACTTTC; cdr3_aa: CASYDRSANVLTF; j_call: TRBJ2-6; clone_size: once; v_call: TRBV10-1; d_call: -
cdr3_nt: TGTGCCAGCAGCTTGTACTGGGGCCGCGCAGATACGCAGTATTTT; cdr3_aa: CASSLYWGRADTQYF; j_call: TRBJ2-3; clone_size: -; v_call: TRBV7-2; d_call: -
cdr3_nt: TGTGCCTGGACTTCCCTTGGGGCAACTAATGAAAAACTGTTTTTT; cdr3_aa: CAWTSLGATNEKLFF; j_call: TRBJ1-4; clone_size: -; v_call: TRBV30; d_call: -
cdr3_nt: TGCAGCGTGGGGACGGCCGCCGCAGATACGCAGTATTTT; cdr3_aa: CSVGTAAADTQYF; j_call: TRBJ2-3; clone_size: -; v_call: TRBV29-1; d_call: -
cdr3_nt: TGTGCCAGCAGCTTACGGCAATCGAACACCGGGGAGCTGTTTTTT; cdr3_aa: CASSLRQSNTGELFF; j_call: TRBJ2-2; clone_size: -; v_call: TRBV7-2; d_call: -
cdr3_nt: TGTGCCAGCAGCCTCGACAGGGGGCAGACCCAGTACTTC; cdr3_aa: CASSLDRGQTQYF; j_call: TRBJ2-5; clone_size: -; v_call: TRBV7-7; d_call: TRBD1
cdr3_nt: TGTGCCAGCAGTATACAGGGGAACACTGAAGCTTTCTTT; cdr3_aa: CASSIQGNTEAFF; j_call: TRBJ1-1; clone_size: -; v_call: TRBV2; d_call: -
cdr3_nt: TGTGCCAGCTCTGGGCTAGGAGGCGGGGATGGCGAGCAGTACTTC; cdr3_aa: CASSGLGGGDGEQYF; j_call: TRBJ2-7; clone_size: -; v_call: TRBV18; d_call: -